This TCR beta chain was captured by sequencing in a study of vaccination and CD4 T cells after COVID-19. On the study more broadly: Each person enrolled got two BNT162b2 or mRNA-1273 vaccine doses. Study-wide results and caveats: Within convalescent individuals, 304 out of 307 vaccine-specific clones proved to be spike mono-reactive.

Trimming pared 3 bases from V and 2 bases from J, leaving 7 bases between. This CDR3 spans 14 amino acids. Germline V gives CDR1 LNHDA, CDR2 SQIVND (reference sequence). Sequencing of DNA taken from cultured CD4+ T cells relied on the Oncomine TCR Beta short-read assay. Using its own MiXCR run on the PCR reads, TCRdb lists one record per CDR3 protein. The data contain just under 20,000 distinct CDR3 sequences, approximately 42% of them singletons. Points on this clonotype: Its cognate antigen is unknown.

Sample treatment: approximately 11-day PBMC culture with coronavirus spike peptide pools or control peptides (ViraFEST assay). This sequence originates from a human donor who received a COVID-19 vaccine. The sequencing used CD4+ T cells from blood, cultured in vitro, collected before SARS-CoV-2 vaccination. The chain is built from TRBV19 and TRBJ2-2; D not certain. Here the CDR3 reads CASSISTNTGELFF. CDR3 bases: TGTGCCAGTAGTATCAGTACAAACACCGGGGAGCTGTTTTTT.